This TCR beta chain was identified in a study of shared clonotypes between healthy human individuals. Study in general: Per donor, CD8 memory used one plate, CD8 naive used two, CD4 memory used three and CD4 naive used three.

Study-wide results and limits: Larger estimated richness was generally seen in naive subsets than in memory subsets. Relative to their counterparts shared across all four donors, non-shared clonotypes exhibited diminished generation probabilities. Naive CD4 clonotypes overlapped across a few donors at around 4.8%.

This clone has a handful of counts. What it binds is unknown. The germline V and J ends were trimmed by 4 bases and 6 bases, with 15 bases remaining between them. This CDR3 is 14 amino acids long. Looked up from germline, CDR1 is MDHEN and CDR2 is SYDVKM. Generated by immunoSEQ multiplex PCR, the TCRdb table keeps only in-frame clones and is missing some. The sample carries approximately 2,000,000 clones, over 85% recorded once. In the naive CD8 group, cells lacked CD45RO and were positively selected for CCR7, so terminally differentiated effector memory CD45RA+ cells were left out. The origin of this receptor is a man aged 18 to 29 in good health. Some clones in this sample may be carry-over from other donors' samples. Sequencing was carried out using naive CD8+ T cells from PBMCs. V is TRBV28 and J is TRBJ1-1; D uncertain. The CDR3, as DNA: TGTGCCAGCAGTTCCGGACTTAGTGGTTCTGAAGCTTTCTTT. Its protein is CASSSGLSGSEAFF.